This paragraph covers one T cell receptor beta chain sequence. A much larger clone lies one base from this, so it may be a read error. V lost 3 bases and J lost 4; bases outside the gene matches: 0. The germline V gene encodes CDR1 KGHSH and CDR2 LQKENI. The CDR3 totals 13 residues. The entirety of the isolated RNA underwent reverse transcription, so expressed TCRB transcripts were sequenced. The repertoire was sequenced with immunoSEQ multiplex PCR; TCRdb's copy has only in-frame clones and lacks some. The data show 150,000 to 160,000 clones, with 11% seen just once and approximately 2% held by the top ten. The data belong to a study of beta chain features in type 1 diabetes.

The receptor was isolated from a man between 18 and 35 years old in good health. The J gene is TRBJ2-1, the V gene TRBV18; 7 bases line up with TRBD1. The source material was central memory CD4+ T cells from blood. CDR3 sequence reads: CASSPGQYNEQFF. The CDR3 bases are TGTGCCAGCTCACCGGGACAGTACAATGAGCAGTTCTTC.